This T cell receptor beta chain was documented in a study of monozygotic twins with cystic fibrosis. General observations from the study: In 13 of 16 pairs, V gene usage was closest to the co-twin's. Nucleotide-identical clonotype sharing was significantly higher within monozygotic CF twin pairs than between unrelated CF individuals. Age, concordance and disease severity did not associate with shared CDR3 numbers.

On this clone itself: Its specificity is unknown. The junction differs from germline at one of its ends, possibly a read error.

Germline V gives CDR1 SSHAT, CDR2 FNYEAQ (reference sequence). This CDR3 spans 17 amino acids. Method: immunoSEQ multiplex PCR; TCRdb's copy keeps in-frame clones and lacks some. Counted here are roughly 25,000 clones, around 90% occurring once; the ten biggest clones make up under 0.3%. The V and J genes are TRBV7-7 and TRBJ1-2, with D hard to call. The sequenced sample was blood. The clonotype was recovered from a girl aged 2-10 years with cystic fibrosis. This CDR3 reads CASSLVLGPPANYGYTF. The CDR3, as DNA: TGTGCTAGCAGCTTAGTTCTTGGACCCCCAGCTAACTATGGCTACACCTTC.